What follows describes a single T cell receptor (beta chain). A read error may produce the germline difference seen at one junction end. This sample was taken from a study of blood T cell repertoires in COVID-19. The wider study: The United States, Italy and Spain were the sources of the acute and convalescent COVID-19 samples.

The repertoire was sequenced with immunoSEQ multiplex PCR; TCRdb's copy has only in-frame clones and lacks some. The profile shows 150,000 to 200,000 clones, 81% of them singletons. Germline V gene data show CDR1 as LGHDT and CDR2 as YNNKEL (reference sequence). The CDR3 extends over 12 amino acids. The chain has TRBV3-1 (or the pseudogene TRBV3-2) and TRBJ2-4; D is perhaps TRBD2 (6 bases). The sample consisted of peripheral blood. This receptor was identified in a human donor in a cohort sampled during active COVID-19. The chain's CDR3 is CASSPSAGRVDF. The DNA for the CDR3 is TGTGCCAGCAGCCCGTCCGCGGGGCGGGTGGACTTC.